The next 18 T cell receptor beta chains were all read from a single sample in a study of regulatory dendritic cells for organ transplantation. Produced via immunoSEQ multiplex PCR; TCRdb's table is partial and in-frame only. The sample holds 34,000 or so clones, 70% to 90% seen once. Sequenced input: naive CD4+ T cells from blood. Subset in this sample: CD45RA+ naive T cells. Receptors originate from a human donor in good health.

CDR3 DNA sequence: TGTGCCAGCAGCCAATTGAGGGAGTCCCGGGACACCTCGACCGATACGCAGTATTTT. Its protein is CASSQLRESRDTSTDTQYF. This chain uses TRBV4-2 with TRBJ2-3, with D tentatively TRBD1 (6 bases). Per germline, CDR1 LGHNA and CDR2 YNFKEQ. V lost 2 bases and J lost 6, with 27 bases in between. The length of the CDR3 is 19 residues.

This CDR3 is CASSVGTSGGFQETQYF. The CDR3 DNA reads TGTGCCAGCAGCGTAGGGACTAGCGGGGGGTTCCAAGAGACCCAGTACTTC. This chain connects TRBV9 to TRBJ2-5; 14 nucleotides match TRBD2. Germline V CDR1 and CDR2: SGDLS, YYNGEE. The CDR3 has 17 amino acids. With 0 bases clipped from V and 1 base from J, the junction kept 2 bases outside the gene matches.

The chain links TRBV30 to TRBJ2-7; D is ambiguous. Germline loops: CDR1 GTSNPN, CDR2 SVGIG (reference sequence). Deletions cut 2 bases from V and 2 bases from J, with 10 bases between. The CDR3 has 13 amino acids. CDR3 nucleotide sequence: TGTGCCTGGAGTTCCGGTCGAACCTACGAGCAGTACTTC. Protein sequence: CAWSSGRTYEQYF. Full variable domain (remainder filled in from reference TRBV30 and TRBJ2-7): SQTIHQWPATLVQPVGSPLSLECTVEGTSNPNLYWYRQAAGRGLQLLFYSVGIGQISSEVPQNLSASRPQDRQFILSSKKLLLSDSGFYLCAWSSGRTYEQYFGPGTRLTVT.

J is TRBJ1-2 and V is TRBV7-2, with no clear D. The V end was cut by 0 bases, the J end by 2 bases, with 10 bases between. CDR1 SGHTA and CDR2 FQGNSA come from the germline V gene. This CDR3 spans 15 amino acids. The CDR3 protein is CASSLAPRENYGYTF. CDR3 nucleotides: TGTGCCAGCAGCTTAGCGCCCAGAGAGAACTATGGCTACACCTTC.

V gene TRBV5-5 combines with J gene TRBJ2-7; D perhaps matches TRBD2 (6 bases). CDR3 length equals 13 residues. Germline V CDR1 and CDR2: SGHKS, YYEKEE (reference sequence). Trimming stripped 0 bases from V and 12 bases from J, with 16 bases between. CDR3 coding DNA: TGTGCCAGCAGCTTGGCAGTTAGCGGTGGGTTGTACTTC. Translation gives CASSLAVSGGLYF.

This chain links TRBV14 with TRBJ2-4, with D hard to call. V lost 3 bases and J 8 bases, leaving 8 bases between the germline ends. There are 12 residues in the CDR3. CDR1 and CDR2 from the germline V gene are SGHDN and FVKESK. The CDR3 here is CASSHGGHIQYF. For the CDR3, the DNA is TGTGCCAGCAGCCACGGCGGACACATTCAGTACTTC.

J is TRBJ1-5 and V is TRBV7-2; 8 bases align to TRBD1. This CDR3 spans 15 amino acids. Unmatched junction bases numbered 7, after V lost 2 bases and J lost 7 bases. From germline, CDR1 is SGHTA and CDR2 FQGNSA. CDR3 coding DNA: TGTGCCAGCAGCTTAACCCAGGGGGCAGGACAGCCCCAGCATTTT. Translating it yields CASSLTQGAGQPQHF.

The chain has TRBV5-4 and TRBJ1-6; the D gene is possibly TRBD1 (6 bases). This CDR3 spans 13 amino acids. Germline loops: CDR1 SGHNT, CDR2 YYREEE (reference sequence). With 6 bases removed from V and 7 bases from J, the gap between germline ends came to 11 bases. CDR3 DNA: TGTGCCAGCACGCCGGGACAAAATTCACCCCTCCACTTT. The encoded protein is CASTPGQNSPLHF.

The chain uses TRBV5-1 and TRBJ2-1, with D possibly TRBD2 on 5 matching bases. The CDR3 loop spans 15 amino acids. Trimming shortened V by 2 bases and J by 8 bases, and 17 bases separated the two germline ends. The germline V gene encodes CDR1 SGHRS and CDR2 YFSETQ. DNA for the CDR3: TGCGCCAGCAGCTTTGAACGCCCGGAGGTCGATGAGCAGTTCTTC. Residues: CASSFERPEVDEQFF.

The chain joins TRBV7-9 to TRBJ2-7, with D uncertain. The V end lost 4 bases, the J end lost 2 bases, and 12 bases lay between the germline ends. The CDR3 length is 14 residues. Germline V gives CDR1 SEHNR, CDR2 FQNEAQ (reference sequence). Written as DNA, the CDR3 is TGTGCCAGCAGCTCCCTTCCCCCAGCCTACGAGCAGTACTTC. This encodes CASSSLPPAYEQYF.

The J gene is TRBJ2-5, the V gene TRBV4-2, with D perhaps TRBD1 (6 bases). This CDR3 is built from 20 residues. V was shortened by 1 base and J by 0 bases, with 24 bases between the two germline ends. The V gene's germline CDR1 is LGHNA and CDR2 YNFKEQ. The CDR3 sequence is CASSQVSFSGGGGHQETQYF. CDR3 in DNA: TGTGCCAGCAGCCAAGTTTCGTTTTCAGGTGGTGGGGGCCACCAAGAGACCCAGTACTTC.

This clone has only one observation. This rearrangement joins TRBV6-5 to TRBJ1-1; 7 bases agree with TRBD1. Per germline, CDR1 MNHEY and CDR2 SVGAGI. V dropped 5 bases and J dropped 0; count of bases not matched to a gene: 3. The CDR3 consists of 14 residues. CDR3 sequence: CASSRDRLNTEAFF. Here the CDR3 DNA reads TGTGCCAGCAGTCGGGACAGACTGAACACTGAAGCTTTCTTT.

V and J are TRBV29-1 and TRBJ1-5; 8 bases align to TRBD1. CDR1 and CDR2 (germline): SQVTM, ANQGSEA. This CDR3 is built from 13 residues. Losses at the gene ends were 4 bases for V and 4 bases for J; bases not matched to a gene: 3. The CDR3 DNA sequence: TGCAGCGTTGTTACAGGGGGAAATCAGCCCCAGCATTTT. This gives the protein CSVVTGGNQPQHF.

The chain combines TRBV7-9 with TRBJ1-1, with TRBD1 matching over 8 bases. In germline, CDR1 is SEHNR, CDR2 FQNEAQ (reference sequence). With 5 bases clipped from V and 3 bases from J, the junction kept 8 bases outside the gene matches. The CDR3 runs to 15 residues. This chain's CDR3 is CASSIRDRPDTEAFF. Written as DNA, the CDR3 is TGTGCCAGCAGCATTAGGGACAGGCCGGACACTGAAGCTTTCTTT.

This clone has only one observation. V and J are TRBV19 and TRBJ2-1, with a tentative D call TRBD2 (6 bases). V was trimmed by 5 bases and J by 6 bases, leaving 20 bases between them. CDR3 length equals 16 residues. CDR1 is LNHDA, CDR2 SQIVND, per germline (reference sequence). Written as DNA, the CDR3 is TGTGCCAGTAGTGGTTTCGGGGGAACCGCAGTCAATGAGCAGTTCTTC. Protein: CASSGFGGTAVNEQFF.

The chain links TRBV30 to TRBJ1-3; D is unresolved. Germline-derived CDR1 and CDR2 are GTSNPN and SVGIG (reference sequence). V lost 5 bases, J lost 0 bases, and 5 bases lay in between. CDR3 size: 12 residues. This CDR3 reads CAWCDSGNTIYF. The CDR3 DNA reads as TGTGCCTGGTGTGACTCTGGAAACACCATATATTTT.

The chain uses TRBV11-3 and TRBJ2-3, with 14 nucleotides matching TRBD2. There are 19 residues in the CDR3. Germline V CDR1 and CDR2: SGHNT, YENEEA. With 5 bases clipped from V and 2 bases from J, the junction kept 12 bases outside the gene matches. CDR3 nucleotides: TGTGCCAGCAGCCGTAGGACTAGCGGGGGGCCCCGACACACAGATACGCAGTATTTT. It yields the protein CASSRRTSGGPRHTDTQYF.

This clone was observed a single time. The V gene is TRBV5-4, the J gene TRBJ2-5; D assignment may be TRBD1 or TRBD2 (5 bases each). Trimming removed 2 bases at V and 4 bases at J, with 9 bases between. The CDR3 has 13 amino acids. Germline lookup yields CDR1 SGHNT and CDR2 YYREEE (reference sequence). CDR3 sequence: CASSFEGRETQYF. DNA for the CDR3: TGTGCCAGCAGCTTTGAGGGGCGAGAGACCCAGTACTTC.